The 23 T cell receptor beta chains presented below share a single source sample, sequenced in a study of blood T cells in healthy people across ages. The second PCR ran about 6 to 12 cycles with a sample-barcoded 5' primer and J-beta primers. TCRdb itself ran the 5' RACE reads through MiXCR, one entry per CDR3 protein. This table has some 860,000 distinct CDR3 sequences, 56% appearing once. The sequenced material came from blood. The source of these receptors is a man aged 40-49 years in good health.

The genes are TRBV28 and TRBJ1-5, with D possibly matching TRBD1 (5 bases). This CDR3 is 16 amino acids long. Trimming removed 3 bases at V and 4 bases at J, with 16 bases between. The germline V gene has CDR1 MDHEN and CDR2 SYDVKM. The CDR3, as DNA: TGTGCCAGCAGTTTTGTGGCAGGGAGAGGGAATCAGCCCCAGCATTTT. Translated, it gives CASSFVAGRGNQPQHF.

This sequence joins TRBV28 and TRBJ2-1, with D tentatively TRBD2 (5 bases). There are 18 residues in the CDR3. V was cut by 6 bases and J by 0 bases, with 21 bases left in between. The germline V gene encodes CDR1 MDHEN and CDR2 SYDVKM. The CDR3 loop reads CASSPSPGLGSSYNEQFF. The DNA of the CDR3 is TGTGCCAGCAGCCCAAGCCCTGGACTTGGAAGCTCCTACAATGAGCAGTTCTTC.

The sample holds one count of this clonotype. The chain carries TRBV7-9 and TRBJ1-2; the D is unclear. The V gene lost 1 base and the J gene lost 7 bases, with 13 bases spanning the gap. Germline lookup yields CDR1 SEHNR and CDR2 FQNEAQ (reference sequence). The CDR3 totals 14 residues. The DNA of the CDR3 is TGTGCCAGCAGCTTAGTAGCCGTAGACCGTGGCTACACCTTC. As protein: CASSLVAVDRGYTF.

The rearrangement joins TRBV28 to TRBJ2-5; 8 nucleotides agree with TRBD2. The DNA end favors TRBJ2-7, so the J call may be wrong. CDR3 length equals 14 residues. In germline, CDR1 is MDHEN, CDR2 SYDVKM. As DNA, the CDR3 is TGTGCCAGCAGTAGGAGGAGCGGGAGCTACGAGCAGTACTTC. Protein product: CASSRRSGSYEQYF.

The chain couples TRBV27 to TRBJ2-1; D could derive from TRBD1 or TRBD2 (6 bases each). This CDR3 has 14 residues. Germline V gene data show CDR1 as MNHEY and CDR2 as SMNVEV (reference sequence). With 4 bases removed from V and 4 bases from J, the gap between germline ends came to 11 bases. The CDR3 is CASSSRGGYNEQFF. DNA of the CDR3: TGTGCCAGCAGTTCGAGAGGGGGGTACAATGAGCAGTTCTTC.

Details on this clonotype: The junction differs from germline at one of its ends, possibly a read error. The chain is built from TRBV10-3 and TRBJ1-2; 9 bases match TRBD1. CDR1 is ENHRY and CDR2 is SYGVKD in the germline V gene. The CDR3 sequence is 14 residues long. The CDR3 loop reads CALSRDRENYGYTF. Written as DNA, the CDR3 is TGTGCCCTCAGCCGGGACAGGGAGAACTATGGCTACACCTTC.

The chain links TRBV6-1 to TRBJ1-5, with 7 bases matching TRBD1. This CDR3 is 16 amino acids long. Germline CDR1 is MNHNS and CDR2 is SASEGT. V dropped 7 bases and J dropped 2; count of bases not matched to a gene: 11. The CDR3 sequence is CASKVGGGAGNQPQHF. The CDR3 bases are TGTGCCAGCAAGGTAGGAGGGGGCGCGGGCAATCAGCCCCAGCATTTT.

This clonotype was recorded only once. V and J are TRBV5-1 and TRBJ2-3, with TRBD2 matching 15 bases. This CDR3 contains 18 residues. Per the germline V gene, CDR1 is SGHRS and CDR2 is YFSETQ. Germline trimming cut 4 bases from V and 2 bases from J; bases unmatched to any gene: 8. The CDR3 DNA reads TGCGCCAGCAGCGACGGGACTAGCGGGAGGTTGGTCACAGATACGCAGTATTTT. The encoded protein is CASSDGTSGRLVTDTQYF.

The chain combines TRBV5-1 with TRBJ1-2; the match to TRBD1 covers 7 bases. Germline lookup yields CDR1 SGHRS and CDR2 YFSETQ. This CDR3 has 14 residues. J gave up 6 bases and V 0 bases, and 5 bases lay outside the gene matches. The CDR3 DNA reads TGCGCCAGCAGCTTGGAGGGACAGTTCGATGGCTACACCTTC. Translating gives CASSLEGQFDGYTF.

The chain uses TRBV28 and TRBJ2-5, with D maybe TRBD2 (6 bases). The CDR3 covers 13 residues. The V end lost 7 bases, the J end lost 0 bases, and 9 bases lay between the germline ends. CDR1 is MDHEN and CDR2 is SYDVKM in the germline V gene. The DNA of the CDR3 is TGTGCCAGCACGGGGACTTACCAAGAGACCCAGTACTTC. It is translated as CASTGTYQETQYF.

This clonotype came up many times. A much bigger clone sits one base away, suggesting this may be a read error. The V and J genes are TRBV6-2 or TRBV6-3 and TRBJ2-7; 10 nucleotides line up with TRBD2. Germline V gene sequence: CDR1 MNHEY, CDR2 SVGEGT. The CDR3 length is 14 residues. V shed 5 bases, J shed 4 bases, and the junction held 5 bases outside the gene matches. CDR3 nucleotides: TGTGCCAGCAGTGTGATAGCGGGAGGATACGAGCAGTACTTC. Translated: CASSVIAGGYEQYF.

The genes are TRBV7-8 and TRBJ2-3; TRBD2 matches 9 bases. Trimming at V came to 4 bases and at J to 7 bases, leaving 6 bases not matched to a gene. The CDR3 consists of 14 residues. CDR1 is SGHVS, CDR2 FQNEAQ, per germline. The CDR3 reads CASSSWTSANTQYF. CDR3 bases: TGTGCCAGCAGCTCTTGGACTAGCGCTAATACGCAGTATTTT.

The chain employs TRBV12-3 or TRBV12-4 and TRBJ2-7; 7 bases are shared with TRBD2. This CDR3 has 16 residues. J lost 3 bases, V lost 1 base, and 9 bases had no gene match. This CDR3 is CASSLVGGFPHYEQYF. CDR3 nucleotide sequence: TGTGCCAGCAGTTTAGTCGGGGGGTTCCCTCACTACGAGCAGTACTTC.

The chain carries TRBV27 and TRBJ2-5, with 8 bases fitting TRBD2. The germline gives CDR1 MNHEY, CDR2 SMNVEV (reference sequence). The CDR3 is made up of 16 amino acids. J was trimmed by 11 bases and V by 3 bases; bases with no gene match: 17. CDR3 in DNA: TGTGCCAGCAGTTTCTTGGCTAGCGGGCCACGTTCGGGGCAGTACTTC. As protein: CASSFLASGPRSGQYF.

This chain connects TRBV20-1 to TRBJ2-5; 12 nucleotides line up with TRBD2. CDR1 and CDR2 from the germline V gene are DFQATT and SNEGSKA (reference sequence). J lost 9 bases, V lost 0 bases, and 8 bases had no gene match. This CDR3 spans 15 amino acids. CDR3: CSARDLAGGQRAQYF. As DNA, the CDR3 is TGCAGTGCTAGAGATCTAGCGGGGGGGCAAAGGGCCCAGTACTTC.

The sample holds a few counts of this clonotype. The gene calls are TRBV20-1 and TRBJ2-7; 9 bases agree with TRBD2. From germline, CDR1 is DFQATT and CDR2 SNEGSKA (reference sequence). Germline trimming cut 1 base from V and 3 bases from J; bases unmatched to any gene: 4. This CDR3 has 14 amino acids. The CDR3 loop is CSARGGGVDYEQYF. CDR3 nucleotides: TGCAGTGCTAGAGGCGGGGGGGTCGACTACGAGCAGTACTTC.

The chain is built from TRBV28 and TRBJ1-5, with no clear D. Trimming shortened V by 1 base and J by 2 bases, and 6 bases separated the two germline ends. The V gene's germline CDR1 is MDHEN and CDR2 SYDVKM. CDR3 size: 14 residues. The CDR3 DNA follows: TGTGCCAGCAGTTTATACGTGGGCAATCAGCCCCAGCATTTT. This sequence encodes CASSLYVGNQPQHF.

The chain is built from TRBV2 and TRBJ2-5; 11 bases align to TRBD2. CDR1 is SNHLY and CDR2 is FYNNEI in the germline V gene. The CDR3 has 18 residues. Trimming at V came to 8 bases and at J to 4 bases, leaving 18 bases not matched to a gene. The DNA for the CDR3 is TGTGCCAGCGGTCCATTACTAGCGGGAGAATTCGGACGAGAGACCCAGTACTTC. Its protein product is CASGPLLAGEFGRETQYF.

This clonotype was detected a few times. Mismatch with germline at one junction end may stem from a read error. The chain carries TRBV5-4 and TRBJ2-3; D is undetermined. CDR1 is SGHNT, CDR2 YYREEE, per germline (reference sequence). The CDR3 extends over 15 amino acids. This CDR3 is CASSLSTAIRDTQYF. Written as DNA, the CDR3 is TGTGCCAGCAGCCTCAGCACAGCTATCAGAGATACACAGTATTTT.

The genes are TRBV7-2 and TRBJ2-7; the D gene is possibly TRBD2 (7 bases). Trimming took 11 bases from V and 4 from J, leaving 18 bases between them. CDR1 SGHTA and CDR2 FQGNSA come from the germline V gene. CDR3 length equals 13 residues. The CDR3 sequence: CAAAEGGGYEQYF. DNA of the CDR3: TGTGCCGCCGCTGAAGGGGGAGGGTACGAGCAGTACTTC.

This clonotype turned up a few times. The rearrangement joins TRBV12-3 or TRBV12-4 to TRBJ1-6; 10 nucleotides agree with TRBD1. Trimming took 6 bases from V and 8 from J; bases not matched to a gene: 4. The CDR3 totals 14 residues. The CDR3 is CASSRDRGDSPLHF. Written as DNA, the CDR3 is TGTGCCAGCAGCCGGGACAGGGGTGATTCACCCCTCCACTTT.

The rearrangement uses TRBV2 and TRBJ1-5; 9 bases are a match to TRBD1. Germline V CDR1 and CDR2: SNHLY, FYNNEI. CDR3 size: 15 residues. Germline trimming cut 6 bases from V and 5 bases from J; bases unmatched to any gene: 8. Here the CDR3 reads CASRTGTGYDQPQHF. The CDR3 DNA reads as TGTGCCAGCAGAACCGGGACAGGGTACGATCAGCCCCAGCATTTT.

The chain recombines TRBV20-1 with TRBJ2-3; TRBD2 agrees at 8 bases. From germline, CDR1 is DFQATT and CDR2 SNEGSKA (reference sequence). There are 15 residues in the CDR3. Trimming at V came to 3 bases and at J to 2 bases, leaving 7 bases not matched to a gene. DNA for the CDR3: TGCAGTGCTAGCCCTAGCGGGCGTAACACAGATACGCAGTATTTT. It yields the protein CSASPSGRNTDTQYF.